This T cell receptor (beta chain) was identified in a study of tumor-infiltrating lymphocytes in primary liver carcinoma. Study summary: There were tumors of stage T1-T3 N0M0, each 4.2 to 10 cm across. Tissue type made little difference to sample yields of roughly 3.5 to 8 million productive TCRbeta reads. General study results and limits: Tumor-adjacent and tumor-blood pairs displayed less overlap than did pairs of tumor regions.

The germline V gene has CDR1 MGHRA and CDR2 YSYEKL. V lost 4 bases and J lost 0, with 16 bases in between. This CDR3 has 16 amino acids. A note on this clonotype: Its antigen is currently unknown. No conserved phenylalanine or tryptophan ends this CDR3, so it is likely a read error.

Each 20-30 mg portion of unsorted bulk tissue served as the source for co-extraction of RNA and DNA. The study found over 80% viable tumor cells in every tumor sample. Synthesis of TCR beta cDNA was carried out from 500 ng total RNA with a constant-region primer. ARM-PCR, slightly modified, supplied the TCR beta libraries through three nested multiplex PCR rounds. The study ran its first two PCR rounds for around 10 cycles each, using TRBV1-TRBV30 forward primers and a C-beta reverse primer. TCRdb called the multiplex PCR reads again in MiXCR, with one record for every CDR3 protein. The data hold fewer than 25,000 distinct CDR3 sequences, with under 75% observed a single time.

This TCR derives from a man in his forties or fifties with primary liver carcinoma and hepatitis B virus infection. Source material: liver tumor tissue from sampling region 1. Subset described: tumor region T1, superior pole. The V and J genes are TRBV4-1 and TRBJ2-7, with D tentatively TRBD1 or TRBD2 (5 bases each). The DNA of the CDR3 is TGCGCCAGCAGCCGTGCCGGGACGGGATTCTCCTACGAGCAGTACTTG. Encoded protein: CASSRAGTGFSYEQYL.